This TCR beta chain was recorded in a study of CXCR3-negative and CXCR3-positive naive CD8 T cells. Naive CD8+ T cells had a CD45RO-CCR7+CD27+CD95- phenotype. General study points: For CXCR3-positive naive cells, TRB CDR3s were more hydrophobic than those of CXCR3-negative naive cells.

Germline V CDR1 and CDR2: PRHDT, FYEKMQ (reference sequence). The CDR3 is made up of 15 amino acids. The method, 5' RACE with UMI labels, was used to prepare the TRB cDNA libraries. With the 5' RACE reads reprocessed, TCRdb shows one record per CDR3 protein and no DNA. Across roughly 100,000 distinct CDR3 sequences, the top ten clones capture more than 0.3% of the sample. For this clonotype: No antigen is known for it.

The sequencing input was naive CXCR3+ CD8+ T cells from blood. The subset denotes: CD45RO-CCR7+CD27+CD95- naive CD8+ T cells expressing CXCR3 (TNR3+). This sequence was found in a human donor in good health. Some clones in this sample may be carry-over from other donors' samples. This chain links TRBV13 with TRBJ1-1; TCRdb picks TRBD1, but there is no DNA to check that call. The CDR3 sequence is CASSLRGQGNTEAFF.